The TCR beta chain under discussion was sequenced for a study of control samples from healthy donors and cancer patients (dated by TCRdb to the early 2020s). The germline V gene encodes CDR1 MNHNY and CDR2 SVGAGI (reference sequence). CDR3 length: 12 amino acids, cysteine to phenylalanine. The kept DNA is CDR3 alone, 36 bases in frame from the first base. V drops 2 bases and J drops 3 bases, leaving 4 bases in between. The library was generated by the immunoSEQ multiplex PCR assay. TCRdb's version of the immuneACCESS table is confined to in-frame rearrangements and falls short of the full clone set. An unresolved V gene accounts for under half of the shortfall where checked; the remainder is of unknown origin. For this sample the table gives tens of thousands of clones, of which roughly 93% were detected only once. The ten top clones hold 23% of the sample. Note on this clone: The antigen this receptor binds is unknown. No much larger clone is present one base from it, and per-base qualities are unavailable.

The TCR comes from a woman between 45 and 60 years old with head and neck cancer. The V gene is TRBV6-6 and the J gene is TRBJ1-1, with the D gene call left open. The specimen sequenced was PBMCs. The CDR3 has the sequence CASSYGYTEAFF. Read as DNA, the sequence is TGTGCCAGCAGTTACGGGTACACTGAAGCTTTCTTT.